These T cell receptor beta chains were read from a single sample in a study of cytomegalovirus exposure and HLA in healthy donors. Produced via immunoSEQ multiplex PCR; TCRdb's table is partial and in-frame only. The sample consists of about 190,000 clones, 74% of them appearing once. The specimen was PBMCs. The receptors originated from a woman in her 30s in good health and CMV-seropositive. CDR3s leave out the opening cysteine and the closing phenylalanine or tryptophan. A clone size is listed for some rows: how often the clone was seen (once, few, many), or a class if it is expanded.

cdr3_aa j_call v_call clone_size cdr3_length
ASSPRQGQTGNTIY TRBJ1-3 TRBV7-2 NA 14
ASVFSGQGIYEQY TRBJ2-7 TRBV27 NA 13
ASSSVGLAGAMNEQF TRBJ2-1 TRBV28 NA 15
ASSSSGRGRDTQY TRBJ2-3 TRBV5-5 NA 13
ASSEGANTEAF TRBJ1-1 TRBV6-5 NA 11
ASSAYEKEQY TRBJ2-7 TRBV4-1 NA 10
ASSEAGFSGRDTQY TRBJ2-3 TRBV6-1 NA 14
ASSPGTDSYEQY TRBJ2-7 TRBV4-2 NA 12
ASSRRGAGEETQY TRBJ2-5 TRBV7-9 few 13
ASSQDRDRSNQPQH TRBJ1-5 TRBV5-1 NA 14
ARRGGQTNQPQH TRBJ1-5 TRBV5-1 NA 12
ASHTGGLAYEQY TRBJ2-7 TRBV2 NA 12
ASTPLGRATYEQY TRBJ2-7 TRBV28 few 13
ASPRGGTDTQY TRBJ2-3 TRBV2 NA 11
ASSPRTGRDYGYT TRBJ1-2 TRBV7-9 NA 13
ASTYTSGSGEQF TRBJ2-1 TRBV6-5 NA 12
ASRSPLEAGPYNEQF TRBJ2-1 TRBV28 NA 15
ASISEAGGGLYEQY TRBJ2-7 TRBV28 NA 14
ASGRETNQPQH TRBJ1-5 TRBV6-1 NA 11
ASSEHWRGRSGTGELF TRBJ2-2 TRBV6-4 NA 16
ASSSPGADYEQY TRBJ2-7 TRBV6-1 NA 12
ASSRDLAGNEQF TRBJ2-1 TRBV6-4 NA 12
ASSSTGGYEQY TRBJ2-7 TRBV5-1 NA 11
ASSLSGTMVYEQY TRBJ2-7 TRBV27 NA 13
ASGIDMAGGPREQY TRBJ2-7 TRBV5-4 NA 14
ATSPRSGAGGRNTEAF TRBJ1-1 TRBV15 NA 16
ASSLGRGNTGELF TRBJ2-2 TRBV11-1 NA 13
ASSFGTGGQPQH TRBJ1-5 TRBV27 NA 12
ASSNQGAWYTGELF TRBJ2-2 TRBV19 NA 14
ASNRGAGNTIY TRBJ1-3 TRBV6-5 NA 11
ASSLPGLAGELDNEQF TRBJ2-1 TRBV7-6 NA 16
ASGDRLNTEAF TRBJ1-1 TRBV7-8 NA 11
ASSHFARGAANEKLF TRBJ1-4 TRBV4-1 NA 15
ASSLAGMNTGELF TRBJ2-2 TRBV5-1 NA 13
ASTTGRRTEAF TRBJ1-1 TRBV28 NA 11
ASRVTGDSNQPQH TRBJ1-5 TRBV6-4 NA 13
ASSPPGQGLRNTGELF TRBJ2-2 TRBV11-3 few 16
AGSSAGTGGNEQF TRBJ2-1 TRBV28 NA 13
ASSPTGEHTEAF TRBJ1-1 TRBV14 NA 12
ASSDRLVEQY NA TRBV10-2 NA 10
ASSLLGPRGISNQPQH TRBJ1-5 TRBV27 NA 16
ASSIGGGRGYT TRBJ1-2 TRBV19 NA 11
ASSYWTGTAGEQY TRBJ2-7 TRBV6-6 NA 13
ASHSGLSIWDEQF TRBJ2-1 TRBV27 NA 13
ASRPQALSGNTIY TRBJ1-3 TRBV6-5 NA 13
ASSRQGTEAF TRBJ1-1 TRBV7-9 NA 10
ASHRQGLANEKLF TRBJ1-4 TRBV28 few 13
ASSNPRIGITEAF TRBJ1-1 TRBV6-5 NA 13
ASSIDGSTQYEQY TRBJ2-7 TRBV19 NA 13